The 32 T cell receptor beta chains reported below all come from one sample, sequenced in a study of T-cell memory formation after mild COVID-19. Via MiXCR, TCRdb re-called the 5' RACE reads, giving one row per CDR3 protein. The sample holds around 140,000 distinct CDR3 sequences, under 30% seen once. Sequenced: PBMCs or a T cell subset sorted from them (not recorded which). These receptors all stem from an adult woman who had mild COVID-19 (a few samples of this study predate the infection). Cell type and time point are not known.

The table lists this clonotype with many counts. The genes are TRBV13 and TRBJ1-1; D is perhaps TRBD1 (5 bases). The CDR3 is 16 amino acids. The ends were cut back, 0 bases at V and 5 bases at J, with 16 bases in the middle. CDR1 PRHDT and CDR2 FYEKMQ come from the germline V gene (reference sequence). CDR3 sequence reads: CASSLGLGLKGTEAFF. CDR3 bases: TGTGCCAGCAGCTTAGGCCTGGGGCTCAAGGGGACTGAAGCTTTCTTT.

The chain links TRBV7-9 to TRBJ1-4, with D unresolved. Trimming cost V 5 bases and J 6 bases, with 16 bases left between them. CDR1 SEHNR and CDR2 FQNEAQ come from the germline V gene (reference sequence). The CDR3 is 15 amino acids. DNA for the CDR3: TGTGCCAGCAGCCCGGGTCTTTACACTGATGAAAAACTGTTTTTT. This sequence encodes CASSPGLYTDEKLFF.

The rearrangement links TRBV7-2 to TRBJ1-1; D remains unclear. Germline assignment: CDR1 SGHTA and CDR2 FQGNSA. The CDR3 contains 13 residues. The V end was cut by 5 bases, the J end by 7 bases, with 14 bases between. The CDR3 nucleotides read TGTGCCAGCAGCCCGTCGGTGGGCAGTGAAGCTTTCTTT. Protein: CASSPSVGSEAFF.

The J gene is TRBJ1-1, the V gene TRBV5-8; 8 bases agree with TRBD1. The CDR3 extends over 16 amino acids. J was trimmed by 0 bases and V by 1 base; bases with no gene match: 5. Germline assignment: CDR1 SGHTS and CDR2 YDEGEE. The CDR3 reads CASSLPTGAMNTEAFF. The CDR3 DNA reads as TGTGCCAGCAGCTTGCCGACAGGGGCGATGAACACTGAAGCTTTCTTT.

This chain joins TRBV6-6 and TRBJ2-4; 8 bases map to TRBD2. CDR3 length equals 15 residues. Germline V lookup: CDR1 MNHNY, CDR2 SVGAGI (reference sequence). V trimming: 5 bases; J trimming: 7 bases; junction bases outside the gene matches: 10. CDR3 residues: CASSTPDSGANIQYF. The CDR3 region has the DNA TGTGCCAGCAGTACCCCGGATAGCGGGGCCAACATTCAGTACTTC.

V usage is TRBV25-1 and J usage is TRBJ2-7; no clear D. The CDR3 sequence is 11 residues long. Per the germline V gene, CDR1 is MGHDK and CDR2 is SYGVNS. Trimming pared 3 bases from V and 3 bases from J, leaving 3 bases between. CDR3 bases: TGTGCCAGCAGTGACTACTACGAGCAGTACTTC. Amino acids: CASSDYYEQYF.

This clonotype was observed a handful of times. The V gene is TRBV7-9, the J gene TRBJ1-1, with D perhaps matching TRBD1 (5 bases). Trimming took 1 base from V and 6 from J, leaving 15 bases between them. Per the germline V gene, CDR1 is SEHNR and CDR2 is FQNEAQ (reference sequence). The CDR3 length is 15 residues. Here the CDR3 reads CASSLVRSTEPEAFF. For the CDR3, the DNA is TGTGCCAGCAGCTTAGTACGGTCGACAGAACCTGAAGCTTTCTTT.

This clonotype was counted a few times. The gene calls are TRBV2 and TRBJ1-5; D unresolved. The V gene's germline CDR1 is SNHLY and CDR2 FYNNEI. Trimming shortened V by 0 bases and J by 0 bases, and 6 bases separated the two germline ends. This CDR3 comprises 15 residues. CDR3 sequence (DNA): TGTGCCAGCAGTGAAGCAGGTTATAGCAATCAGCCCCAGCATTTT. Its protein is CASSEAGYSNQPQHF.

The chain employs TRBV5-1 and TRBJ2-3; 9 bases match TRBD2. Germline assignment: CDR1 SGHRS and CDR2 YFSETQ. The CDR3 has 17 residues. The ends lost 0 bases at V and 5 bases at J; junction bases unmatched: 10. CDR3 DNA: TGCGCCAGCAGCTTGGACTCGGCGGGAGGGTACATAGATACGCAGTATTTT. Translation: CASSLDSAGGYIDTQYF.

The chain has TRBV7-8 and TRBJ2-7; D gene uncertain. The V gene lost 3 bases and the J gene lost 9 bases, with 12 bases spanning the gap. Germline-derived CDR1 and CDR2 are SGHVS and FQNEAQ. The CDR3 sequence is 12 residues long. The CDR3 loop reads CASSFGPGLQYF. The DNA of the CDR3 is TGTGCCAGCAGCTTCGGCCCGGGCTTGCAGTACTTC.

This clonotype was observed a handful of times. As DNA, the CDR3 is TGTGCCAGCAGTCCGCGGGCGGCTAGCGGCACAGATACGCAGTATTTT. As protein: CASSPRAASGTDTQYF. The chain joins TRBV12-3 or TRBV12-4 to TRBJ2-3; possibly TRBD2 for D (6 bases). The CDR3 runs 16 residues. Trimming took 5 bases from V and 1 from J, leaving 16 bases between them.

The rearrangement links TRBV7-9 to TRBJ2-7; no firm D call. Trimming shortened V by 4 bases and J by 5 bases, and 24 bases separated the two germline ends. Germline V gene sequence: CDR1 SEHNR, CDR2 FQNEAQ (reference sequence). The CDR3 is made up of 17 amino acids. DNA of the CDR3: TGTGCCAGCAGCTCGACCCAACTCATCGCTCTGATCCACGAGCAGTACTTC. Translating gives CASSSTQLIALIHEQYF. The variable domain in full, with the rest retrieved from reference TRBV7-9 and TRBJ2-7, is DTGVSQNPRHKITKRGQNVTFRCDPISEHNRLYWYRQTLGQGPEFLTYFQNEAQLEKSRLLSDRFSAERPKGSFSTLEIQRTEQGDSAMYLCASSSTQLIALIHEQYFGPGTRLTVT.

The chain links TRBV4-3 to TRBJ1-3; TRBD1 is a possible D gene (5 bases). The CDR3 runs 16 residues. Looked up from germline, CDR1 is LGHNA and CDR2 is YSLEER. The germline V and J ends were trimmed by 0 bases and 0 bases, with 9 bases remaining between them. CDR3 DNA sequence: TGCGCCAGCAGCCAAGACAGGGCGTTCTCTGGAAACACCATATATTTT. Its protein product is CASSQDRAFSGNTIYF.

This clonotype was seen a few times. The chain carries TRBV7-6 and TRBJ1-2, with D hard to call. Trimming removed 5 bases from V and 4 bases from J, with 11 bases in between. CDR1 SGHVS and CDR2 FNYEAQ come from the germline V gene. The CDR3 totals 13 residues. CDR3 sequence (DNA): TGTGCCAGCAGCCGCGGGGTTTCCTATGGCTACACCTTC. This encodes CASSRGVSYGYTF. The full variable domain, completed using reference TRBV7-6 and TRBJ1-2, is GAGVSQSPRYKVTKRGQDVALRCDPISGHVSLYWYRQALGQGPEFLTYFNYEAQQDKSGLPNDRFSAERPEGSISTLTIQRTEQRDSAMYRCASSRGVSYGYTFGSGTRLTVV.

The gene calls are TRBV30 and TRBJ2-6; D perhaps matches TRBD1 (5 bases). This CDR3 has 13 amino acids. V was cut by 6 bases and J by 0 bases, with 6 bases left in between. In germline, CDR1 is GTSNPN, CDR2 SVGIG (reference sequence). Here the CDR3 DNA reads TGTGCCTGTGACAGCTCTGGGGCCAACGTCCTGACTTTC. Its protein product is CACDSSGANVLTF.

CDR3: CASSQDSYGYTF. The DNA of the CDR3 is TGTGCCAGCAGTCAGGACAGCTATGGCTACACCTTC. The chain employs TRBV6-2 or TRBV6-3 and TRBJ1-2; D is perhaps TRBD1 (6 bases). The germline gives CDR1 MNHEY, CDR2 SVGEGT. Trimming took 5 bases from V and 4 from J, leaving 8 bases between them. The CDR3 contains 12 residues.

The sample holds a few counts of this clonotype. V usage is TRBV25-1 and J usage is TRBJ1-6; 7 nucleotides match TRBD1. Germline V gives CDR1 MGHDK, CDR2 SYGVNS. V lost 5 bases to trimming and J lost 2 bases; unmatched junction nucleotides: 3. The CDR3 has 15 amino acids. CDR3 residues: CASSRQGPYNSPLHF. In DNA, the CDR3 is TGTGCCAGCAGTAGACAGGGACCCTATAATTCACCCCTCCACTTT.

This clonotype was observed a few times. This chain connects TRBV29-1 to TRBJ2-7, with D uncertain. CDR1 SQVTM and CDR2 ANQGSEA come from the germline V gene. The CDR3 runs to 11 residues. The V end was cut by 4 bases, the J end by 6 bases, with 10 bases between. CDR3 in amino acids: CSVVRYPEQYF. DNA of the CDR3: TGCAGCGTTGTGCGTTACCCCGAGCAGTACTTC.

The chain has TRBV29-1 and TRBJ2-2; D possibly corresponds to TRBD2 (6 bases). V shed 4 bases and J shed 4 bases, with 10 bases lying between them. Germline lookup yields CDR1 SQVTM and CDR2 ANQGSEA. The CDR3 runs to 13 residues. In DNA form, the CDR3 reads TGCAGCGTTGTCCGGGACTCCACCGGGGAGCTGTTTTTT. It codes for CSVVRDSTGELFF.

This clonotype has more than one count but fewer than ten. The V gene is TRBV5-1, the J gene TRBJ1-1; TRBD1 aligns across 10 bases. Germline values: CDR1 SGHRS, CDR2 YFSETQ. The CDR3 is 13 residues long. The V and J ends lost 3 bases and 11 bases, in that order; junction bases with no gene match: 7. CDR3 loop: CASSSGQGVAAFF. CDR3 sequence (DNA): TGCGCCAGCAGCTCCGGACAGGGGGTTGCGGCTTTCTTT.

With respect to this clonotype: At one of its ends the junction is not consistent with the germline gene, which may arise from a read error. The V call is TRBV7-7, the J call TRBJ2-5; 7 nucleotides align to TRBD1. CDR3 length: 15 amino acids. Per the germline V gene, CDR1 is SSHAT and CDR2 is FNYEAQ (reference sequence). CDR3 nucleotide sequence: TGTGCTAGCAGCTTAAGATCAGGGGGCCAAGAGACCCAGTACTTC. This codes for CASSLRSGGQETQYF.

A single count supports this clonotype. This rearrangement joins TRBV3-1 to TRBJ2-3, with TRBD1 as a possible D gene (5 bases). Trimming took 2 bases from V and 2 from J, leaving 14 bases between them. CDR3 length: 16 amino acids. CDR1 and CDR2 (germline): LGHDT, YNNKEL (reference sequence). The CDR3 loop reads CASSQRMGLYTDTQYF. The CDR3, as DNA: TGTGCCAGCAGCCAACGGATGGGGCTGTACACAGATACGCAGTATTTT.

In this sample, this clonotype turned up a few times. The J gene is TRBJ2-7, the V gene TRBV14, with 9 bases fitting TRBD1. Germline V lookup: CDR1 SGHDN, CDR2 FVKESK. J gave up 2 bases and V 1 base, and 6 bases lay outside the gene matches. The CDR3 spans 16 residues. The DNA for the CDR3 is TGTGCCAGCAGCCAAGGCTTTGACAGGGGGACCTACGAGCAGTACTTC. Translated, it gives CASSQGFDRGTYEQYF.

The chain has TRBV29-1 and TRBJ1-6; TRBD1 matches 10 bases. CDR3 size: 18 residues. With 2 bases clipped from V and 3 bases from J, the junction kept 10 bases outside the gene matches. Germline V gives CDR1 SQVTM, CDR2 ANQGSEA. The CDR3 is CSVEMRQGAYIYNSPLHF. DNA of the CDR3: TGCAGCGTTGAAATGAGACAGGGGGCGTACATCTATAATTCACCCCTCCACTTT.

J is TRBJ1-2 and V is TRBV6-5, with D tentatively TRBD1 (5 bases). The CDR3 is 14 residues long. In germline, CDR1 is MNHEY, CDR2 SVGAGI. V shed 8 bases and J shed 6 bases, with 19 bases lying between them. For the CDR3, the DNA is TGTGCCAGCCGAACAAATCAGGGTTCTGATGGCTACACCTTC. It specifies CASRTNQGSDGYTF.

The CDR3 loop is CASSSTQGDYGYTF. The CDR3 DNA follows: TGTGCCAGCAGCTCCACCCAGGGGGACTATGGCTACACCTTC. The chain joins TRBV7-9 to TRBJ1-2, with 7 bases aligning to TRBD1. This CDR3 has 14 amino acids. Trimming at V came to 4 bases and at J to 3 bases, leaving 5 bases not matched to a gene. CDR1 and CDR2 from the germline V gene are SEHNR and FQNEAQ (reference sequence).

This chain links TRBV5-4 with TRBJ2-3; D tentatively fits TRBD1 or TRBD2 (5 bases each). The V end was cut by 0 bases, the J end by 7 bases, with 12 bases between. There are 14 residues in the CDR3. CDR1 is SGHNT and CDR2 is YYREEE in the germline V gene (reference sequence). CDR3 sequence reads: CASSLVTGLNTQYF. The CDR3 DNA follows: TGTGCCAGCAGCTTGGTCACGGGGCTGAATACGCAGTATTTT.

CDR3 protein: CSVEGSSGGASSYNEQFF. The CDR3 DNA reads as TGCAGCGTTGAGGGGTCTAGCGGGGGGGCCTCATCCTACAATGAGCAGTTCTTC. The genes are TRBV29-1 and TRBJ2-1, with TRBD2 identical over 12 bases. J lost 1 base, V lost 3 bases, and 10 bases had no gene match. The CDR3 sequence is 18 residues long. The germline gives CDR1 SQVTM, CDR2 ANQGSEA.

This clonotype was counted only a few times. The chain joins TRBV4-2 to TRBJ2-5, with a tentative D call TRBD1 (5 bases). Between the trimmed V and J ends, which lost 1 base and 4 bases, there was a span of 13 bases. Germline lookup yields CDR1 LGHNA and CDR2 YNFKEQ. The CDR3 is made up of 15 amino acids. The CDR3 is CASSQVVREGETQYF. The CDR3 nucleotides are TGTGCCAGCAGCCAAGTTGTCAGGGAAGGAGAGACCCAGTACTTC.

The chain has TRBV29-1 and TRBJ2-1; 7 positions agree with TRBD2. Germline lookup yields CDR1 SQVTM and CDR2 ANQGSEA. The CDR3 consists of 14 residues. J was trimmed by 6 bases and V by 6 bases; bases with no gene match: 11. In DNA, the CDR3 is TGCAGCGTGGCGGGAGCGCTATCGCCCAATGAGCAGTTCTTC. The encoded protein is CSVAGALSPNEQFF.

This clonotype was observed a handful of times. The rearrangement joins TRBV11-1 to TRBJ2-1; TRBD2 matches 10 bases. Per the germline V gene, CDR1 is SGHAT and CDR2 is FQDESV (reference sequence). Trimming cost V 1 base and J 6 bases; bases outside gene matches: 3. This CDR3 is built from 15 residues. The CDR3 sequence: CASSLEEREGNEQFF. The CDR3, as DNA: TGTGCCAGCAGCTTAGAAGAGCGGGAGGGCAATGAGCAGTTCTTC. The variable domain in full, completed from reference TRBV11-1 and TRBJ2-1, reads EAEVAQSPRYKITEKSQAVAFWCDPISGHATLYWYRQILGQGPELLVQFQDESVVDDSQLPKDRFSAERLKGVDSTLKIQPAELGDSAMYLCASSLEEREGNEQFFGPGTRLTVL.

This chain uses TRBV6-2 or TRBV6-3 with TRBJ2-1; the D gene is possibly TRBD1 (5 bases). CDR3 size: 15 residues. The germline V gene encodes CDR1 MNHEY and CDR2 SVGEGT. V lost 5 bases to trimming and J lost 7 bases, with 18 bases between them. CDR3 in amino acids: CASSKPSDRDNEQFF. CDR3 coding DNA: TGTGCCAGCAGTAAACCATCAGACAGAGATAATGAGCAGTTCTTC.